This TCR beta chain was obtained from a study of cytomegalovirus exposure and HLA in healthy donors. In regard to this clone: What it binds is unknown.

The CDR3 is 14 residues long. Germline CDR1 SGHVS, CDR2 FQNEAQ. J was trimmed by 4 bases and V by 5 bases; bases with no gene match: 5. Amplification used 60 Vbeta primers and 13 Jbeta primers. Sequencing used immunoSEQ multiplex PCR; TCRdb keeps in-frame clones, though not all of them. The table lists about 200,000 clones, 75% to 80% of them singletons, with around 1.8% in the top ten. Findings of the study overall: When analyzed later, a missense DCLRE1C variant was found to be linked to TCR beta V- and J-gene trimming. Upon later analysis, TCR association rates were observed to vary by HLA locus, being highest for DRB1 and lowest for HLA-C. Earlier analysis looked at TCR beta V segments, and most were productive about 87% or about 30% of the time.

Material: PBMCs. The genes are TRBV7-8 and TRBJ1-1; 9 bases align to TRBD1. The receptor comes from a man aged 18 to 30 in good health and CMV-seronegative. This chain's CDR3 is CASSPTGGITEAFF. CDR3 in DNA: TGTGCCAGCAGCCCCACAGGGGGCATCACTGAAGCTTTCTTT.